The 20 T cell receptor beta chains below come from one sample, sequenced in a study of graft-versus-host responses after intestinal transplantation. Here immunoSEQ multiplex PCR was the method, and the copy in TCRdb shows in-frame clones only, minus some. The sample records more than 50,000 clones, 90% to 95% being singletons. The specimen was PBMCs, collected roughly 120 days after intestinal transplantation. The receptor source for this set is a human patient who received an intestinal transplant, so some T cells may come from the graft donor.

CDR3 protein: CASSSFVNQPQHF. CDR3 DNA: TGTGCCAGCAGTAGTTTTGTCAATCAGCCCCAGCATTTT. The chain links TRBV6-6 to TRBJ1-5; D remains unclear. This CDR3 comprises 13 residues. Germline CDR1 and CDR2: MNHNY and SVGAGI (reference sequence). Trimming cost V 5 bases and J 3 bases, with 8 bases left between them.

The chain couples TRBV7-2 to TRBJ2-7, with TRBD1 as a possible D gene (6 bases). The germline CDR1 and CDR2 sequences are SGHTA and FQGNSA. V gave up 5 bases and J gave up 2 bases, with 16 bases separating them. This CDR3 region has 15 residues. The CDR3 loop reads CASSLSGVGAYEQYF. For the CDR3, the DNA is TGTGCCAGCAGCCTCTCAGGGGTGGGAGCCTACGAGCAGTACTTC.

The CDR3 coding sequence is TGTGCCAGCAGCTTAGACCGGGTCCCCTACTCGGGTGAAAAACTGTTTTTT. Translating gives CASSLDRVPYSGEKLFF. This sequence joins TRBV11-2 and TRBJ1-4, with no clear D. V lost 0 bases and J lost 7, with 18 bases in between. CDR3 length equals 17 residues. Germline V lookup: CDR1 SGHAT, CDR2 FQNNGV. The full variable domain, with the rest looked up from reference TRBV11-2 and TRBJ1-4, is EAGVAQSPRYKIIEKRQSVAFWCNPISGHATLYWYQQILGQGPKLLIQFQNNGVVDDSQLPKDRFSAERLKGVDSTLKIQPAKLEDSAVYLCASSLDRVPYSGEKLFFGSGTQLSVL.

The chain recombines TRBV30 with TRBJ1-2; 12 bases map to TRBD1. Germline CDR1 reads GTSNPN; CDR2 reads SVGIG (reference sequence). V was clipped by 5 bases and J by 4 bases; unmatched bases: 5. The CDR3 is 14 amino acids. The CDR3 is CAWVPGQGAYGYTF. In nucleotides, the CDR3 is TGTGCCTGGGTCCCGGGACAGGGGGCCTATGGCTACACCTTC.

CDR3 nucleotide sequence: TGTGCCAGCAGTGACCCGACAGGGTATAGCACAGATACGCAGTATTTT. The encoded protein is CASSDPTGYSTDTQYF. The V and J genes are TRBV2 and TRBJ2-3, with 7 bases lining up with TRBD1. Trimming at V came to 3 bases and at J to 0 bases, leaving 6 bases not matched to a gene. This CDR3 is built from 16 residues. Germline V gene data show CDR1 as SNHLY and CDR2 as FYNNEI.

The V and J genes are TRBV28 and TRBJ1-2; tentatively, D is TRBD1 (6 bases). Germline V gene lookup returns CDR1 MDHEN and CDR2 SYDVKM. Trimming removed 6 bases at V and 0 bases at J, with 17 bases between. This CDR3 region has 16 residues. The CDR3 DNA reads TGTGCCAGCAGCTTACCAACAGGGAAAACTAACTATGGCTACACCTTC. As protein: CASSLPTGKTNYGYTF.

The genes are TRBV5-1 and TRBJ1-2, with no clear D. The CDR3 has 16 amino acids. V lost 7 bases and J lost 4, with 23 bases in between. Germline V gives CDR1 SGHRS, CDR2 YFSETQ. The CDR3 coding sequence is TGCGCCAGCGTAGGCCAACCGGTTCGAAAGACCTATGGCTACACCTTC. Translated, it gives CASVGQPVRKTYGYTF.

V gene TRBV5-4 combines with J gene TRBJ2-1, with D possibly TRBD1 on 6 matching bases. The CDR3 is 14 residues long. Trimming took 4 bases from V and 5 from J, leaving 13 bases between them. Germline V gene data show CDR1 as SGHNT and CDR2 as YYREEE (reference sequence). The CDR3 spells CASSVGQSDNEQFF. DNA of the CDR3: TGTGCCAGCAGCGTAGGACAGTCGGACAATGAGCAGTTCTTC.

Points on this clone: The sample contains more than one DNA sequence encoding this CDR3. This chain uses TRBV18 with TRBJ2-5; unclear D gene. The V gene's germline CDR1 is KGHSH and CDR2 LQKENI. Trimming pared 3 bases from V and 5 bases from J, leaving 7 bases between. The CDR3 contains 12 residues. CDR3 residues: CASSPSQETQYF. In DNA form, the CDR3 reads TGTGCCAGCTCACCGTCGCAGGAGACCCAGTACTTC.

This clone came up once. This chain uses TRBV30 with TRBJ1-3; D perhaps matches TRBD1 (5 bases). The germline gives CDR1 GTSNPN, CDR2 SVGIG (reference sequence). Deletions cut 6 bases from V and 0 bases from J, with 12 bases between. The CDR3 contains 14 residues. The CDR3 DNA follows: TGTGCCTGCCCCAACAGGAACTCTGGAAACACCATATATTTT. This sequence encodes CACPNRNSGNTIYF.

The rearrangement links TRBV5-6 to TRBJ1-5; D uncertain. This CDR3 region has 13 residues. From germline, CDR1 is SGHDT and CDR2 YYEEEE. Between the trimmed V and J ends, which lost 4 bases and 3 bases, there was a span of 8 bases. CDR3 region: CASSRGYNQPQHF. For the CDR3, the DNA is TGTGCCAGCAGCCGAGGGTACAATCAGCCCCAGCATTTT.

This chain links TRBV5-4 with TRBJ2-7; perhaps TRBD2 as D (6 bases). Trimming pared 0 bases from V and 0 bases from J, leaving 10 bases between. Per germline, CDR1 SGHNT and CDR2 YYREEE (reference sequence). The CDR3 covers 15 residues. For the CDR3, the DNA is TGTGCCAGCAGCTTGGCACTAGCTAGCTCCTACGAGCAGTACTTC. As protein: CASSLALASSYEQYF.

CDR3 nucleotides: TGCGCCAGCGGTGGGAAGAGAAATGAGCAGTTCTTC. This codes for CASGGKRNEQFF. The chain couples TRBV10-2 to TRBJ2-1; D unresolved. CDR3 length: 12 residues. Germline loops: CDR1 WSHSY, CDR2 SAAADI. The germline V and J ends were trimmed by 8 bases and 7 bases, with 12 bases remaining between them.

The gene calls are TRBV28 and TRBJ2-7, with TRBD1 matching over 7 bases. This CDR3 is built from 15 residues. Germline values: CDR1 MDHEN, CDR2 SYDVKM. The V gene end was trimmed by 8 bases and the J gene end by 4 bases; junction bases not matched to a gene: 14. CDR3 loop: CASCWADRRPYEQYF. In DNA form, the CDR3 reads TGTGCCAGCTGTTGGGCGGACAGGAGACCTTACGAGCAGTACTTC.

The rearrangement links TRBV5-1 to TRBJ2-5; D not resolved. The CDR3 runs 19 residues. Germline V gene sequence: CDR1 SGHRS, CDR2 YFSETQ. V lost 1 base and J 4 bases, leaving 26 bases between the germline ends. The CDR3 loop reads CASSLRAARVHMTRETQYF. The CDR3 DNA is TGCGCCAGCAGCTTGAGGGCAGCTAGGGTCCATATGACCCGAGAGACCCAGTACTTC.

V and J are TRBV7-2 and TRBJ2-5, with 9 bases fitting TRBD2. The germline V gene encodes CDR1 SGHTA and CDR2 FQGNSA. The CDR3 runs to 16 residues. V shed 5 bases, J shed 4 bases, and the junction held 11 bases outside the gene matches. The CDR3 here is CASSLQRLAGRETQYF. In nucleotides, the CDR3 is TGTGCCAGCAGCCTCCAAAGGCTAGCGGGAAGAGAGACCCAGTACTTC.

The CDR3 loop is CASCRDPPGSGANVLTF. The CDR3 bases are TGCGCCAGCTGTCGGGACCCGCCTGGCTCTGGGGCCAACGTCCTGACTTTC. V and J are TRBV5-1 and TRBJ2-6; either TRBD1 or TRBD2 may fit D (5 bases each). Germline CDR1 and CDR2: SGHRS and YFSETQ. The CDR3 has 17 amino acids. V was cut by 7 bases and J by 0 bases, with 17 bases left in between. Combining the CDR3 with reference TRBV5-1 and TRBJ2-6 gives the whole variable domain KAGVTQTPRYLIKTRGQQVTLSCSPISGHRSVSWYQQTPGQGLQFLFEYFSETQRNKGNFPGRFSGRQFSNSRSEMNVSTLELGDSALYLCASCRDPPGSGANVLTFGAGSRLTVL.

The rearrangement uses TRBV7-6 and TRBJ1-6; the D gene is possibly TRBD1 (5 bases). The ends were cut back, 5 bases at V and 7 bases at J, with 12 bases in the middle. The CDR3 sequence is 14 residues long. Per germline, CDR1 SGHVS and CDR2 FNYEAQ. The CDR3 spells CASSAQAGNSPLHF. CDR3 in DNA: TGTGCCAGCAGCGCCCAGGCAGGGAATTCACCCCTCCACTTT. The variable domain in full, with the rest retrieved from reference TRBV7-6 and TRBJ1-6, is GAGVSQSPRYKVTKRGQDVALRCDPISGHVSLYWYRQALGQGPEFLTYFNYEAQQDKSGLPNDRFSAERPEGSISTLTIQRTEQRDSAMYRCASSAQAGNSPLHFGNGTRLTVT.

J is TRBJ2-1 and V is TRBV4-1; D is undetermined. The ends were cut back, 4 bases at V and 9 bases at J, with 7 bases in the middle. The germline gives CDR1 MGHRA, CDR2 YSYEKL. This CDR3 spans 11 amino acids. CDR3 sequence (DNA): TGCGCCAGCAGCCTTAGCACTGAGCAGTTCTTC. It yields the protein CASSLSTEQFF.

The chain has TRBV29-1 and TRBJ2-7; D is ambiguous. Germline assignment: CDR1 SQVTM and CDR2 ANQGSEA. With 1 base removed from V and 4 bases from J, the gap between germline ends came to 5 bases. CDR3 size: 11 residues. The CDR3 DNA sequence: TGCAGCGTTGAAGTGAGGTACGAGCAGTACTTC. Translation: CSVEVRYEQYF.